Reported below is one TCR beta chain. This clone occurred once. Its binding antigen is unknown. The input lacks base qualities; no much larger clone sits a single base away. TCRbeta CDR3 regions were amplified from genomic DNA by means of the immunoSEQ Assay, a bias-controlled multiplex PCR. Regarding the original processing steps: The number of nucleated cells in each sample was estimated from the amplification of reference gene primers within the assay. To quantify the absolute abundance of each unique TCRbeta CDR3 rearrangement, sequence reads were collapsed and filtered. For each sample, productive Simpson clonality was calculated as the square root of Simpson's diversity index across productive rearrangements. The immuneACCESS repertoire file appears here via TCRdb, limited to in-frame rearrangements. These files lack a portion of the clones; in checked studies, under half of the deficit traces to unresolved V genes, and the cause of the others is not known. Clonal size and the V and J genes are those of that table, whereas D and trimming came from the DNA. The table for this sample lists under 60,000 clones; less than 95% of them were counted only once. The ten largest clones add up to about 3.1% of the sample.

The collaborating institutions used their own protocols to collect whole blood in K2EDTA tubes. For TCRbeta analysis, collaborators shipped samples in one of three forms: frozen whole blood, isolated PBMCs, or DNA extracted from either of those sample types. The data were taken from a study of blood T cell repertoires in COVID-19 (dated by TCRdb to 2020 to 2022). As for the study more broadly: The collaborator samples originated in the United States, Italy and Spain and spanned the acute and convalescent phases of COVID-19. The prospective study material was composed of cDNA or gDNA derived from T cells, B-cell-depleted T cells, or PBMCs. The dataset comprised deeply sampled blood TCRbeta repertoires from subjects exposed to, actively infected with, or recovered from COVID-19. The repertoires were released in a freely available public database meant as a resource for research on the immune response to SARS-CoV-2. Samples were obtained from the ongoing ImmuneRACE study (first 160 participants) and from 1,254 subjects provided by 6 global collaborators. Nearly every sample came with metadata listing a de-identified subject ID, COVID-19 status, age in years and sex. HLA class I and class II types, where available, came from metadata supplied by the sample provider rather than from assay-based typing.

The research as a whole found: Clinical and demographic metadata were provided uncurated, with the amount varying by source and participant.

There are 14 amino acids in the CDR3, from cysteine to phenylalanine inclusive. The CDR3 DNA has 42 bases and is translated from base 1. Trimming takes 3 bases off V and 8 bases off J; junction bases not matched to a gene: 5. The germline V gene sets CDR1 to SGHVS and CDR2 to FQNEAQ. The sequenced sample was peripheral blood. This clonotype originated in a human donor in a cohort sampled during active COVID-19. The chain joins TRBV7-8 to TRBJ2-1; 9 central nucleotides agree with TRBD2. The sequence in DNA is TGTGCCAGCAGCTTGCGGGAGGGAAGGGATGAGCAGTTCTTC. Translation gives CASSLREGRDEQFF.